These 30 T cell receptor beta chains were sequenced from one sample in a study of tumor-infiltrating lymphocytes in localized non-small cell lung cancer. The protocol was immunoSEQ multiplex PCR, while the TCRdb copy is restricted to in-frame clones and leaves out a portion. The table records 25,000 to 30,000 clones, 80% to 90% of them present only once. Sample: lung tumor tissue. The receptors derive from a human donor with non-small cell lung cancer.

The rearrangement uses TRBV4-2 and TRBJ2-1; 9 bases line up with TRBD1. After removal of 5 bases from V and 3 bases from J, the junction contained 8 bases not matched to a gene. Germline lookup yields CDR1 LGHNA and CDR2 YNFKEQ. The CDR3 runs to 16 residues. This CDR3 is CASSRDRDNYYNEQFF. CDR3 nucleotides: TGTGCCAGCAGCAGGGACAGGGATAACTACTACAATGAGCAGTTCTTC.

The V and J genes are TRBV27 and TRBJ2-3, with 10 bases aligning to TRBD1. Germline V gives CDR1 MNHEY, CDR2 SMNVEV (reference sequence). The V gene end was trimmed by 6 bases and the J gene end by 2 bases; junction bases not matched to a gene: 5. There are 15 residues in the CDR3. CDR3 protein: CASSPGTGATDTQYF. The CDR3, as DNA: TGTGCCAGCAGCCCCGGGACAGGGGCCACAGATACGCAGTATTTT.

The gene calls are TRBV6-5 and TRBJ1-5, with a possible D match to TRBD1 (6 bases). Germline V gene sequence: CDR1 MNHEY, CDR2 SVGAGI. Trimming cost V 5 bases and J 3 bases, with 11 bases left between them. The CDR3 extends over 14 amino acids. In DNA form, the CDR3 reads TGTGCCAGCAGTGCCCGGGACATCAATCAGCCCCAGCATTTT. Its translation: CASSARDINQPQHF.

The rearrangement uses TRBV6-1 and TRBJ1-5, with a possible D match to TRBD1 (5 bases). The germline V gene encodes CDR1 MNHNS and CDR2 SASEGT. The V end lost 1 base, the J end lost 6 bases, and 10 bases lay between the germline ends. There are 14 residues in the CDR3. The CDR3 sequence: CASSEGGGGQPQHF. Written as DNA, the CDR3 is TGTGCCAGCAGTGAAGGGGGCGGGGGTCAGCCCCAGCATTTT.

The CDR3 DNA follows: TGTGCCAGCAGCTCGAATGCCGGGAGAGAGAGTAACTATGGCTACACCTTC. Its translation is CASSSNAGRESNYGYTF. This rearrangement joins TRBV13 to TRBJ1-2; no definite D call. This CDR3 is built from 17 residues. Trimming shortened V by 4 bases and J by 1 base, and 19 bases separated the two germline ends. CDR1 is PRHDT, CDR2 FYEKMQ, per germline (reference sequence).

CDR3 DNA: TGTGCCAGCAGTTACCGCACACGGACCAATTCACCCCTCCACTTT. This codes for CASSYRTRTNSPLHF. The V call is TRBV6-5, the J call TRBJ1-6; no clear D. CDR1 is MNHEY, CDR2 SVGAGI, per germline. CDR3 length: 15 amino acids. Trimming took off 2 bases at V and 7 bases at J, with 12 bases between the two ends.

The chain recombines TRBV27 with TRBJ2-3, with 9 positions matching TRBD1. The germline V gene has CDR1 MNHEY and CDR2 SMNVEV (reference sequence). V shed 0 bases and J 2 bases; nucleotides not matched to a gene: 6. CDR3 length: 17 residues. CDR3: CASSLSGQGPLTDTQYF. As DNA, the CDR3 is TGTGCCAGCAGTTTATCGGGACAGGGCCCCCTCACAGATACGCAGTATTTT.

This CDR3 is CASSLSTGTAAYEQYF. The CDR3 DNA is TGTGCCAGCAGCCTGTCAACCGGGACAGCTGCCTACGAGCAGTACTTC. The V gene is TRBV7-2, the J gene TRBJ2-7; 7 nucleotides agree with TRBD1. The germline V gene encodes CDR1 SGHTA and CDR2 FQGNSA. V shed 5 bases, J shed 2 bases, and the junction held 12 bases outside the gene matches. The CDR3 is 16 amino acids.

The chain employs TRBV5-1 and TRBJ2-1; 9 bases are shared with TRBD1. The CDR3 contains 16 residues. CDR1 and CDR2 (germline): SGHRS, YFSETQ. With 4 bases clipped from V and 0 bases from J, the junction kept 5 bases outside the gene matches. CDR3 sequence: CASSHRTGASYNEQFF. CDR3 DNA: TGCGCCAGCAGCCATCGGACAGGGGCCTCCTACAATGAGCAGTTCTTC.

The V gene is TRBV27, the J gene TRBJ2-7; perhaps TRBD1 as D (6 bases). The V gene lost 5 bases and the J gene lost 3 bases, with 17 bases spanning the gap. The germline V gene encodes CDR1 MNHEY and CDR2 SMNVEV (reference sequence). CDR3 size: 15 residues. The CDR3 DNA reads TGTGCCAGCAGTCGGTCAGGGGTCGGTATCTACGAGCAGTACTTC. Translated, it gives CASSRSGVGIYEQYF.

V gene TRBV12-5 combines with J gene TRBJ2-5, with D perhaps matching TRBD1 (5 bases). Germline CDR1 and CDR2: LGHNT and FRNRAP. Trimming left V 1 base short and J 2 bases short, with 8 bases between. There are 14 residues in the CDR3. The CDR3 protein is CASGLGTTQETQYF. Written as DNA, the CDR3 is TGTGCTAGTGGTTTGGGGACAACTCAAGAGACCCAGTACTTC.

The chain is built from TRBV5-1 and TRBJ2-3, with 8 bases identical to TRBD2. CDR3 length: 17 residues. J was trimmed by 0 bases and V by 5 bases; bases with no gene match: 11. In germline, CDR1 is SGHRS, CDR2 YFSETQ. The CDR3 sequence is CASSSGGFPSSTDTQYF. CDR3 coding DNA: TGCGCCAGCAGTTCGGGGGGGTTTCCTAGTAGCACAGATACGCAGTATTTT.

J is TRBJ1-4 and V is TRBV29-1; D is ambiguous. From germline, CDR1 is SQVTM and CDR2 ANQGSEA. This CDR3 comprises 13 residues. Trimming left V 4 bases short and J 0 bases short, with 6 bases between. The CDR3 DNA reads as TGCAGCGTTGCGGCAGCAACTAATGAAAAACTGTTTTTT. The encoded protein is CSVAAATNEKLFF.

This chain connects TRBV29-1 to TRBJ2-7, with D hard to call. CDR1 is SQVTM and CDR2 is ANQGSEA in the germline V gene. V gave up 7 bases and J gave up 7 bases, with 14 bases separating them. The CDR3 has 11 residues. As DNA, the CDR3 is TGCAGCGCCAACGACGAGAGGGAGCAGTACTTC. It translates to CSANDEREQYF.

Worth noting for this clone: In the same sample, other DNA sequences code for this CDR3. The chain employs TRBV5-1 and TRBJ1-1; D call uncertain. CDR1 and CDR2 from the germline V gene are SGHRS and YFSETQ. V lost 0 bases and J lost 0, with 6 bases in between. The CDR3 is 14 amino acids. CDR3: CASSLDGMNTEAFF. The CDR3 nucleotides are TGCGCCAGCAGCTTGGACGGGATGAACACTGAAGCTTTCTTT.

This sequence joins TRBV5-4 and TRBJ1-1; 9 bases line up with TRBD1. V trimming: 2 bases; J trimming: 0 bases; junction bases outside the gene matches: 2. CDR1 and CDR2 from the germline V gene are SGHNT and YYREEE (reference sequence). The CDR3 is 15 residues long. The DNA of the CDR3 is TGTGCCAGCAGCTTAGACAGGGGGATGAACACTGAAGCTTTCTTT. This gives the protein CASSLDRGMNTEAFF. The full variable domain, in which reference TRBV5-4 and TRBJ1-1 provide the parts outside the CDR3, is ETGVTQSPTHLIKTRGQQVTLRCSSQSGHNTVSWYQQALGQGPQFIFQYYREEENGRGNFPPRFSGLQFPNYSSELNVNALELDDSALYLCASSLDRGMNTEAFFGQGTRLTVV.

This clone was seen a handful of times. This rearrangement joins TRBV6-5 to TRBJ1-1; D gene uncertain. CDR3 size: 15 residues. CDR1 and CDR2 (germline): MNHEY, SVGAGI. Trimming removed 0 bases at V and 0 bases at J, with 8 bases between. The chain's CDR3 is CASSYSQSMNTEAFF. The CDR3 bases are TGTGCCAGCAGTTACTCGCAGAGCATGAACACTGAAGCTTTCTTT.

V is TRBV6-5 and J is TRBJ1-5; possibly TRBD1 for D (5 bases). V shed 6 bases and J shed 1 base, with 13 bases lying between them. Germline CDR1 reads MNHEY; CDR2 reads SVGAGI. There are 15 residues in the CDR3. CDR3 nucleotides: TGTGCCAGCAGGCAGGGACGGCTGAGCAATCAGCCCCAGCATTTT. Translated: CASRQGRLSNQPQHF.

The chain joins TRBV5-4 to TRBJ1-5; D may be TRBD1 (6 bases). Per the germline V gene, CDR1 is SGHNT and CDR2 is YYREEE (reference sequence). The CDR3 is 16 amino acids. V lost 0 bases to trimming and J lost 0 bases, with 10 bases between them. In DNA form, the CDR3 reads TGTGCCAGCAGCTTGGGGGGGGGCCATAGCAATCAGCCCCAGCATTTT. Translating gives CASSLGGGHSNQPQHF.

A few counts support this clone. This chain connects TRBV9 to TRBJ2-7; tentatively, D is TRBD2 (6 bases). V lost 2 bases, J lost 4 bases, and 16 bases lay in between. CDR3 size: 15 residues. CDR1 and CDR2 (germline): SGDLS, YYNGEE. CDR3 nucleotide sequence: TGTGCCAGCAGCGTCTCACCGGGACTGCAATACGAGCAGTACTTC. Encoded protein: CASSVSPGLQYEQYF.

The V and J genes are TRBV25-1 and TRBJ2-1, with D tentatively TRBD1 (7 bases). The CDR3 covers 15 residues. Germline V lookup: CDR1 MGHDK, CDR2 SYGVNS. V dropped 3 bases and J dropped 8 bases, with 17 bases sitting between them. Written as DNA, the CDR3 is TGTGCCAGCAGTGATCGACAGGTCAGGGGGGATGAGCAGTTCTTC. Protein sequence: CASSDRQVRGDEQFF.

The V call is TRBV5-1, the J call TRBJ1-1; tentative D call: TRBD1 (5 bases). V shed 2 bases and J shed 4 bases, with 6 bases lying between them. Germline V gives CDR1 SGHRS, CDR2 YFSETQ. CDR3 length: 12 amino acids. The CDR3 sequence is CASSFQGTEAFF. CDR3 sequence (DNA): TGCGCCAGCAGCTTTCAGGGCACTGAAGCTTTCTTT.

The rearrangement uses TRBV7-2 and TRBJ1-5, with no clear D. Trimming took off 2 bases at V and 8 bases at J, with 7 bases between the two ends. The V gene's germline CDR1 is SGHTA and CDR2 FQGNSA. This CDR3 is 12 amino acids long. CDR3 coding DNA: TGTGCCAGCAGCTTAAATTGGGAGCCCCAGCATTTT. Encoded protein: CASSLNWEPQHF.

V is TRBV19 and J is TRBJ1-2; tentative D call: TRBD1 (5 bases). Between the trimmed V and J ends, which lost 7 bases and 7 bases, there was a span of 13 bases. CDR3 length: 12 amino acids. Germline CDR1 is LNHDA and CDR2 is SQIVND (reference sequence). The CDR3 loop reads CASIGEGAGYTF. The DNA of the CDR3 is TGTGCCAGTATCGGGGAAGGGGCTGGCTACACCTTC.

The rearrangement uses TRBV29-1 and TRBJ1-1; the D gene is possibly TRBD1 (6 bases). V lost 6 bases and J 0 bases, leaving 11 bases between the germline ends. The CDR3 extends over 13 amino acids. Looked up from germline, CDR1 is SQVTM and CDR2 is ANQGSEA. CDR3 region: CSVLEGVNTEAFF. In DNA, the CDR3 is TGCAGCGTGCTGGAGGGGGTGAACACTGAAGCTTTCTTT.

The gene calls are TRBV29-1 and TRBJ1-2; D possibly corresponds to TRBD1 (5 bases). The CDR3 sequence is 12 residues long. The germline V and J ends were trimmed by 5 bases and 3 bases, with 10 bases remaining between them. Germline V gene data show CDR1 as SQVTM and CDR2 as ANQGSEA. The CDR3 sequence is CSVLGEDYGYTF. CDR3 sequence (DNA): TGCAGCGTTTTGGGGGAGGACTATGGCTACACCTTC.

The chain recombines TRBV19 with TRBJ2-1; D possibly corresponds to TRBD2 (5 bases). The germline gives CDR1 LNHDA, CDR2 SQIVND (reference sequence). The CDR3 extends over 15 amino acids. The ends were cut back, 0 bases at V and 9 bases at J, with 15 bases in the middle. CDR3 nucleotide sequence: TGTGCCAGTAGTATAGATCGGAGGCGAGAGGGTGAGCAGTTCTTC. Amino acids: CASSIDRRREGEQFF.

The rearrangement links TRBV28 to TRBJ1-2; TRBD1 matches at 9 bases. The germline gives CDR1 MDHEN, CDR2 SYDVKM. CDR3 length equals 12 residues. V was clipped by 6 bases and J by 8 bases; unmatched bases: 4. The CDR3 sequence is CASRQGAGGYTF. In DNA form, the CDR3 reads TGTGCCAGCAGACAGGGGGCGGGCGGCTACACCTTC.

This rearrangement joins TRBV9 to TRBJ2-1; possibly TRBD1 for D (6 bases). This CDR3 is 15 amino acids long. Deletions cut 3 bases from V and 4 bases from J, with 14 bases between. CDR1 is SGDLS, CDR2 YYNGEE, per germline. CDR3 residues: CASSAGQQNYNEQFF. CDR3 in DNA: TGTGCCAGCAGCGCTGGACAGCAGAATTACAATGAGCAGTTCTTC.

CDR3 sequence reads: CASSQEQATQYF. For the CDR3, the DNA is TGTGCCAGCAGCCAAGAACAAGCTACGCAGTATTTT. The V call is TRBV4-2, the J call TRBJ2-3; D unresolved. V dropped 0 bases and J dropped 8 bases, with 6 bases sitting between them. CDR3 length: 12 residues. Germline CDR1 is LGHNA and CDR2 is YNFKEQ.